This is a list of T cell receptor beta chains from one sample in a study of human T cells and chemical hapten exposure. TCRdb called the RACE reads again in MiXCR, with one record for every CDR3 protein. The sample lists 370,000 or so distinct CDR3 sequences, approximately 5.1% seen once, with over 2% in the top ten. The source was whole blood, collected in connection with sensitization to the hapten diphenylcyclopropenone (DPC). These receptors were obtained from a woman aged 50 to 60 with alopecia areata. Some clones in this sample may be carry-over from other donors' samples. Each CDR3 is given without its conserved first and last residue. The order of the fields is J gene, V gene, CDR3 protein.

j_gene: TRBJ2-7
v_gene: TRBV20-1
CDR3aa: SARDAGPPYEQY

j_gene: TRBJ1-5
v_gene: TRBV20-1
CDR3aa: STNIGGGMQPQH

j_gene: TRBJ2-3
v_gene: TRBV6-2/TRBV6-3
CDR3aa: ASSTDGLAPSTDTQY

j_gene: TRBJ2-3
v_gene: TRBV7-6
CDR3aa: ASSLGAALGTDTQY

j_gene: TRBJ1-1
v_gene: TRBV6-5
CDR3aa: ASTTGTNTEAF

j_gene: TRBJ1-5
v_gene: TRBV19
CDR3aa: ASSISGAGNQPQH

j_gene: TRBJ2-7
v_gene: TRBV28
CDR3aa: ASSFGLAGGEQY

j_gene: TRBJ1-6
v_gene: TRBV7-2
CDR3aa: ASSLASGMDSPLH

j_gene: TRBJ2-2
v_gene: TRBV29-1
CDR3aa: SVESRLNTGELF

j_gene: TRBJ2-1
v_gene: TRBV13
CDR3aa: ASSRGLAGRYNEQF

j_gene: TRBJ2-7
v_gene: TRBV9
CDR3aa: ASSVAEGGYEQY

j_gene: TRBJ2-6
v_gene: TRBV4-1
CDR3aa: ASSQVLGQRRANVLT

j_gene: TRBJ2-7
v_gene: TRBV9
CDR3aa: ASSPTPIGHEQY

j_gene: TRBJ2-5
v_gene: TRBV6-6
CDR3aa: ASSTLAGQETQY

j_gene: TRBJ2-2
v_gene: TRBV6-4
CDR3aa: ASGKPNTGELF

j_gene: TRBJ2-2
v_gene: TRBV28
CDR3aa: ASSFPSVSSGELF

j_gene: TRBJ1-2
v_gene: TRBV27
CDR3aa: ASSLRTGGSRGYT

j_gene: TRBJ2-1
v_gene: TRBV25-1
CDR3aa: ASSELRGDEQF

j_gene: TRBJ1-6
v_gene: TRBV25-1
CDR3aa: ASSPGVPGNSPLH

j_gene: TRBJ2-7
v_gene: TRBV18
CDR3aa: ASSSLDRTYDYEQY

j_gene: TRBJ1-1
v_gene: TRBV20-1
CDR3aa: SARDRERGNTEAF

j_gene: TRBJ2-3
v_gene: TRBV10-1
CDR3aa: ASSGGLEGPGDTQY

j_gene: TRBJ1-1
v_gene: TRBV10-3
CDR3aa: AISVGTAEAF

j_gene: TRBJ2-5
v_gene: TRBV7-9
CDR3aa: ASFRGPQETQY

j_gene: TRBJ2-1
v_gene: TRBV12-3/TRBV12-4
CDR3aa: ASSFNGVSNEQF